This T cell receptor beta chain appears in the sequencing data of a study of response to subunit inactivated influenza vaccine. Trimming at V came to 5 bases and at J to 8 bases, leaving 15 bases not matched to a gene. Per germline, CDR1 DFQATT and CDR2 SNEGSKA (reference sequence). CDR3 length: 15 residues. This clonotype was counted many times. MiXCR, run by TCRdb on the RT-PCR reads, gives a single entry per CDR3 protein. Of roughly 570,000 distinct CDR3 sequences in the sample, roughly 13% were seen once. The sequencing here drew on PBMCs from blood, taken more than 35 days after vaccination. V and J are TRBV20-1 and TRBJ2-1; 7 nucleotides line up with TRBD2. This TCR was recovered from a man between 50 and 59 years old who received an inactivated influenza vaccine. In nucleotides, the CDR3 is TGCAGTGCTGGAGTTGGCGGGAGTATTAGGTATGAGCAGTTCTTC. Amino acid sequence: CSAGVGGSIRYEQFF.